This entry concerns a single T cell receptor (beta chain). This sample was included in a study of cytomegalovirus exposure and HLA in healthy donors. Vbeta (60) and Jbeta (13) primers were used in the PCR. This table comes from immunoSEQ multiplex PCR, and its TCRdb copy is limited to in-frame clones, with some not included. The sample has about 39,000 clones. The germline CDR1 and CDR2 sequences are MNHEY and SVGAGI. The ends were cut back, 5 bases at V and 4 bases at J, with 17 bases in the middle. The CDR3 contains 15 residues. The TCR originated in a woman aged 25-40 years in good health and CMV-seropositive. The J gene is TRBJ1-1, the V gene TRBV6-5; D is possibly TRBD1 (5 bases). The material sequenced was PBMCs. The CDR3 nucleotides are TGTGCCAGCAGTCCCGTCGGGGGGGTCGGCACTGAAGCTTTCTTT. Amino acids: CASSPVGGVGTEAFF.